This passage covers 15 T cell receptor beta chains from one sample sequenced in a study of blood T cells in healthy people across ages (dated by TCRdb to the mid-2010s). Receptor libraries were prepared by 5' RACE. TCRdb names Illumina HiSeq 2500 as the instrument used. A second about 7 to 11 cycle PCR used a sample-barcoded 5' primer and a J-beta primer mix. Through fastp at Q25 and MiXCR, TCRdb rebuilt clones from the public reads, retaining in-frame beta chains. When rows share a CDR3 protein, they turn into one entry using the most common DNA and genes. This sample is represented by 1.5 million to 2 million distinct CDR3 sequences; about 50% of them were singletons. The leading ten clones occupy around 2.1% of the sample. Sequencing was carried out using blood. These receptors were taken from a woman aged 40 to 55 in good health.

This clonotype occurred once. This chain joins TRBV4-3 and TRBJ1-4; D possibly corresponds to TRBD1 (6 bases). The CDR3 is made up of 15 amino acids. The germline CDR1 and CDR2 sequences are LGHNA and YSLEER. Trimming left V 4 bases short and J 4 bases short, with 13 bases between. For the CDR3, the DNA is TGCGCCAGCAGCCCCCGACAGGTCTTTAATGAAAAACTGTTTTTT. Its protein product is CASSPRQVFNEKLFF.

V gene TRBV29-1 combines with J gene TRBJ2-5, with TRBD2 as a possible D gene (6 bases). The CDR3 is 14 amino acids. Germline lookup yields CDR1 SQVTM and CDR2 ANQGSEA. Trimming removed 0 bases from V and 4 bases from J, with 12 bases in between. The CDR3 coding sequence is TGCAGCGTTGAAGAGCGGCGGGGACGAGAGACCCAGTACTTC. Its translation is CSVEERRGRETQYF. Supplemented by reference TRBV29-1 and TRBJ2-5, the full variable domain reads SAVISQKPSRDICQRGTSLTIQCQVDSQVTMMFWYRQQPGQSLTLIATANQGSEATYESGFVIDKFPISRPNLTFSTLTVSNMSPEDSSIYLCSVEERRGRETQYFGPGTRLLVL.

As to this clonotype: A much more abundant neighbour one base away suggests this may be a read error. J is TRBJ2-3 and V is TRBV6-2 or TRBV6-3; 8 nucleotides line up with TRBD1. CDR1 is MNHEY, CDR2 SVGEGT, per germline. The CDR3 contains 13 residues. The CDR3 sequence: CTSRSDRADTQYF. Written as DNA, the CDR3 is TGTACCAGCAGATCGGACAGGGCAGATACGCAGTATTTT.

This clonotype has a handful of counts. The rearrangement uses TRBV3-1 and TRBJ2-7; maybe TRBD2 (5 bases). Germline V gene lookup returns CDR1 LGHDT and CDR2 YNNKEL (reference sequence). V lost 0 bases, J lost 0 bases, and 15 bases lay in between. This CDR3 comprises 17 residues. The CDR3 DNA sequence: TGTGCCAGCAGCCAAGATAGTAGAGGGAGTCTCTCCTACGAGCAGTACTTC. Its translation: CASSQDSRGSLSYEQYF.

The chain couples TRBV6-5 to TRBJ2-7; 8 bases map to TRBD2. Germline V gene sequence: CDR1 MNHEY, CDR2 SVGAGI. Trimming cost V 7 bases and J 0 bases; bases outside gene matches: 11. CDR3 length equals 16 residues. CDR3 in amino acids: CASTYPAAGGSYEQYF. In nucleotides, the CDR3 is TGTGCCAGCACTTATCCCGCCGCGGGGGGCTCCTACGAGCAGTACTTC.

This clonotype was found many times. The chain combines TRBV28 with TRBJ2-1; 11 nucleotides align to TRBD2. V shed 4 bases, J shed 8 bases, and the junction held 1 base outside the gene matches. This CDR3 is built from 13 residues. CDR1 is MDHEN and CDR2 is SYDVKM in the germline V gene. The CDR3 protein is CASSSLAGDEQFF. CDR3 coding DNA: TGTGCCAGCAGTTCACTAGCGGGGGATGAGCAGTTCTTC.

The genes are TRBV14 and TRBJ2-4, with 11 bases that match TRBD1. Judging by the DNA end, TRBJ2-7 fits better; the J call may be wrong. The germline V gene has CDR1 SGHDN and CDR2 FVKESK. The CDR3 totals 15 residues. The CDR3 DNA reads TGTGCCAGCAGCCAGAGGGGACAGGGGGGCTACGAGCAGTACTTC. Translating it yields CASSQRGQGGYEQYF.

The rearrangement uses TRBV28 and TRBJ2-1; D is possibly TRBD2 (6 bases). The germline V gene has CDR1 MDHEN and CDR2 SYDVKM. Trimming shortened V by 5 bases and J by 4 bases, and 21 bases separated the two germline ends. This CDR3 spans 17 amino acids. CDR3 coding DNA: TGTGCCAGCAGTAGTTCGCGGGGAGAGCCCATTTACAATGAGCAGTTCTTC. Translated, it gives CASSSSRGEPIYNEQFF.

CDR3 amino acids: CASSLGAKNSNQPQHF. CDR3 DNA: TGTGCCAGCAGCTTGGGGGCTAAGAATAGCAATCAGCCCCAGCATTTT. The rearrangement uses TRBV7-2 and TRBJ1-5, with a tentative D call TRBD1 (6 bases). Per the germline V gene, CDR1 is SGHTA and CDR2 is FQGNSA. The CDR3 runs to 16 residues. V was cut by 3 bases and J by 0 bases, with 12 bases left in between.

This rearrangement joins TRBV21-1 to TRBJ2-2; the D call of TRBD2 is as the table states it, not checked on the DNA. TRBV21-1 is given as a pseudogene. The CDR3 runs 17 residues. CDR3 nucleotides: TGTGCCAGCAGCAACAAGAGACAGGGCCCTAACACCGGGGAGCTGTTTTTT. Residues: CASSNKRQGPNTGELFF.

V usage is TRBV7-9 and J usage is TRBJ2-5; TRBD1 matches 8 bases. Germline V gene lookup returns CDR1 SEHNR and CDR2 FQNEAQ (reference sequence). With 5 bases clipped from V and 5 bases from J, the junction kept 4 bases outside the gene matches. CDR3 length: 13 amino acids. In DNA, the CDR3 is TGTGCCAGCAGCCCAGGGGGCCATGAGACCCAGTACTTC. Its protein is CASSPGGHETQYF.

CDR3: CSARTQGQARGEQYF. Here the CDR3 DNA reads TGCAGTGCTAGAACCCAGGGACAGGCCAGGGGCGAGCAGTACTTC. V and J are TRBV20-1 and TRBJ2-7; 8 nucleotides line up with TRBD1. The germline CDR1 and CDR2 sequences are DFQATT and SNEGSKA (reference sequence). This CDR3 has 15 amino acids. With V trimmed by 2 bases and J by 6 bases, 12 bases remained unmatched.

The chain joins TRBV6-1 to TRBJ2-3; weak D call: TRBD1 (7 bases). CDR1 is MNHNS, CDR2 SASEGT, per germline. CDR3 length equals 15 residues. Trimming shortened V by 1 base and J by 4 bases, and 12 bases separated the two germline ends. The CDR3 DNA sequence: TGTGCCAGCAGTGAAGATGGAGGGGGCGCAGATACGCAGTATTTT. Protein product: CASSEDGGGADTQYF.

This chain links TRBV5-1 with TRBJ1-2, with 8 nucleotides matching TRBD1. Germline V gene lookup returns CDR1 SGHRS and CDR2 YFSETQ. With 4 bases clipped from V and 0 bases from J, the junction kept 11 bases outside the gene matches. CDR3 length: 17 residues. CDR3 region: CASSLRGPSPPNYGYTF. The CDR3 DNA reads as TGCGCCAGCAGCCTCAGGGGGCCTAGCCCTCCTAACTATGGCTACACCTTC.

The chain recombines TRBV4-3 with TRBJ2-7, with 10 bases matching TRBD1. V was clipped by 4 bases and J by 3 bases; unmatched bases: 12. The CDR3 consists of 17 residues. Germline CDR1 LGHNA, CDR2 YSLEER. The CDR3 DNA reads TGCGCCAGCAGCCTTAAACCCGGGGGGACAGGGGTCTACGAGCAGTACTTC. It codes for CASSLKPGGTGVYEQYF.